This passage covers 28 T cell receptor beta chains from one sample sequenced in a study of CD8 T cells in Susac syndrome. cDNA came from about 0.46 to 1 ug RNA primed by random hexamers. Via MiXCR, TCRdb re-called the immunoSEQ multiplex PCR reads, giving one row per CDR3 protein. The table shows around 80,000 distinct CDR3 sequences, with around 93% occurring only once. The sample comprised CD8+ T cells from PBMCs. The receptor source for this set is a human donor with Susac syndrome.

The chain combines TRBV15 with TRBJ1-2; TRBD1 might be the D (6 bases). Germline V lookup: CDR1 LNHNV, CDR2 YYDKDF (reference sequence). The V end lost 0 bases, the J end lost 2 bases, and 7 bases lay between the germline ends. This CDR3 is built from 14 residues. This CDR3 is CATSREGGNYGYTF. The CDR3 coding sequence is TGTGCCACCAGCAGAGAAGGGGGGAACTATGGCTACACCTTC.

This clonotype turned up a few times. CDR3 loop: CASSLGSGELFF. DNA for the CDR3: TGTGCCAGCAGCTTAGGGTCCGGGGAGCTGTTTTTT. The chain couples TRBV7-9 to TRBJ2-2; unclear D gene. Germline CDR1 reads SEHNR; CDR2 reads FQNEAQ (reference sequence). The CDR3 loop spans 12 amino acids. V was pared by 1 base and J by 6 bases, with 3 bases between.

The rearrangement links TRBV3-1 to TRBJ1-1; D is undetermined. The CDR3 loop spans 15 amino acids. Germline-derived CDR1 and CDR2 are LGHDT and YNNKEL (reference sequence). V was clipped by 0 bases and J by 0 bases, with 8 bases between them. Written as DNA, the CDR3 is TGTGCCAGCAGCCAAGAAGGAATGATGAACACTGAAGCTTTCTTT. Amino acid sequence: CASSQEGMMNTEAFF.

The CDR3: CASSLGDTAVGEQFF. As DNA, the CDR3 is TGTGCCAGCAGCTTAGGAGACACGGCGGTGGGTGAGCAGTTCTTC. The chain is built from TRBV11-3 and TRBJ2-1; the D is unclear. Trimming pared 1 base from V and 9 bases from J, leaving 16 bases between. This CDR3 comprises 15 residues. Germline V lookup: CDR1 SGHNT, CDR2 YENEEA.

The chain combines TRBV2 with TRBJ2-7, with a tentative D call TRBD2 (6 bases). Germline V gives CDR1 SNHLY, CDR2 FYNNEI. The CDR3 totals 15 residues. The V end was cut by 3 bases, the J end by 2 bases, with 14 bases between. The CDR3 sequence is CASSEDSGGTYEQYF. Written as DNA, the CDR3 is TGTGCCAGCAGTGAGGATAGCGGAGGAACCTACGAGCAGTACTTC.

The chain recombines TRBV4-1 with TRBJ2-1, with 10 bases aligning to TRBD2. V trimming: 4 bases; J trimming: 6 bases; junction bases outside the gene matches: 6. Germline-derived CDR1 and CDR2 are MGHRA and YSYEKL. The CDR3 has 15 residues. CDR3 residues: CASSPMEREGNEQFF. As DNA, the CDR3 is TGCGCCAGCAGCCCCATGGAGCGGGAGGGCAATGAGCAGTTCTTC.

V and J are TRBV21-1 and TRBJ1-1; no DNA check was done on the table's D call, TRBD1. TRBV21-1 is a pseudogene locus. CDR3 length: 15 residues. The CDR3, as DNA: TGTGCCAGCAGCAGGGTTAGGGGGGCTGGGACTGAAGCTTTCTTT. It codes for CASSRVRGAGTEAFF.

This chain uses TRBV13 with TRBJ2-1; D not certain. Trimming removed 5 bases from V and 7 bases from J, with 15 bases in between. Germline lookup yields CDR1 PRHDT and CDR2 FYEKMQ (reference sequence). CDR3 length: 14 residues. CDR3 DNA: TGTGCCAGCAGCCCCTACCGGTTGCCGAATGAGCAGTTCTTC. Its protein product is CASSPYRLPNEQFF.

This clonotype was counted a few times. Sequence at one end of the junction differs from germline and may be a read error. The chain recombines TRBV7-9 with TRBJ1-1, with D tentatively TRBD1 (5 bases). The CDR3 has 13 residues. The germline gives CDR1 SEHNR, CDR2 FQNEAQ (reference sequence). The CDR3 nucleotides read TGTGCCAGCAGCCCAGGGTGGGGCACTGAAGCTTTTTTT. It encodes CASSPGWGTEAFF. Using reference TRBV7-9 and TRBJ1-1 for the parts outside the CDR3, the full variable domain is DTGVSQNPRHKITKRGQNVTFRCDPISEHNRLYWYRQTLGQGPEFLTYFQNEAQLEKSRLLSDRFSAERPKGSFSTLEIQRTEQGDSAMYLCASSPGWGTEAFFGQGTRLTVV.

The table lists this clonotype with a count of one. The chain combines TRBV19 with TRBJ2-5; possible D gene TRBD1, 5 bases. The CDR3 contains 14 residues. The germline V gene has CDR1 LNHDA and CDR2 SQIVND (reference sequence). V shed 5 bases and J shed 5 bases, with 15 bases lying between them. CDR3 sequence: CASSDSGAWETQYF. Here the CDR3 DNA reads TGTGCCAGTAGTGACTCTGGGGCATGGGAGACCCAGTACTTC.

This chain connects TRBV4-2 to TRBJ2-1; TRBD1 or TRBD2 may be the D gene (6 bases each). Germline lookup yields CDR1 LGHNA and CDR2 YNFKEQ. Trimming stripped 4 bases from V and 13 bases from J, with 17 bases between. The CDR3 runs 13 residues. CDR3 DNA sequence: TGTGCCAGCAGCCTGGAGGGACACCAAGCCCAGTTCTTC. Translated, it gives CASSLEGHQAQFF.

This clonotype was seen only once. V gene TRBV4-1 combines with J gene TRBJ2-7; 7 bases match TRBD1. V shed 2 bases and J 4 bases; nucleotides not matched to a gene: 8. CDR1 is MGHRA, CDR2 YSYEKL, per germline. CDR3 length equals 15 residues. The CDR3, as DNA: TGCGCCAGCAGCCAACCGGGACAGAGACTATACGAGCAGTACTTC. Its protein is CASSQPGQRLYEQYF.

J is TRBJ2-7 and V is TRBV5-1, with 7 bases that match TRBD1. Germline CDR1 is SGHRS and CDR2 is YFSETQ. The V segment lost 4 bases and the J segment 2 bases; nucleotides outside the gene matches: 3. The CDR3 is 13 residues long. The CDR3 DNA sequence: TGCGCCAGCAGCCCCCAGGGGGCCTACGAGCAGTACTTC. It translates to CASSPQGAYEQYF.

The chain combines TRBV9 with TRBJ1-6; D unresolved. Per the germline V gene, CDR1 is SGDLS and CDR2 is YYNGEE. This CDR3 region has 17 residues. The V end was cut by 4 bases, the J end by 3 bases, with 17 bases between. The DNA for the CDR3 is TGTGCCAGCAGCACTAGTGCCGGGAGCTTCTATAATTCACCCCTCCACTTT. Its protein is CASSTSAGSFYNSPLHF.

This chain joins TRBV11-2 and TRBJ1-4; TRBD1 agrees at 10 bases. The trim removed 6 bases at V and 1 base at J, leaving 8 bases unmatched. In germline, CDR1 is SGHAT, CDR2 FQNNGV. The CDR3 loop spans 17 amino acids. The CDR3 is CASRHRDRGGTNEKLFF. The CDR3 DNA reads TGTGCCAGCAGGCATCGGGACAGGGGCGGAACTAATGAAAAACTGTTTTTT.

V usage is TRBV7-2 and J usage is TRBJ2-2; 8 bases align to TRBD1. V was clipped by 1 base and J by 7 bases; unmatched bases: 8. Germline-derived CDR1 and CDR2 are SGHTA and FQGNSA. The CDR3 loop spans 16 amino acids. Written as DNA, the CDR3 is TGTGCCAGCAGCTTAGGGACAGGGTGGCGTGGCGGGGAGCTGTTTTTT. Protein product: CASSLGTGWRGGELFF.

This chain links TRBV6-5 with TRBJ1-1; the D gene is possibly TRBD1 (6 bases). CDR1 MNHEY and CDR2 SVGAGI come from the germline V gene. The CDR3 has 15 amino acids. The V end lost 2 bases, the J end lost 3 bases, and 13 bases lay between the germline ends. This chain's CDR3 is CASSYTQRGDTEAFF. The CDR3 bases are TGTGCCAGCAGTTACACCCAAAGGGGGGACACTGAAGCTTTCTTT.

V usage is TRBV9 and J usage is TRBJ1-6; a possible D gene is TRBD1 (5 bases). The CDR3 is 16 residues long. Germline lookup yields CDR1 SGDLS and CDR2 YYNGEE. The V end was cut by 2 bases, the J end by 7 bases, with 16 bases between. For the CDR3, the DNA is TGTGCCAGCAGCGTTCGGGACTCTCGAAGGAATTCACCCCTCCACTTT. Its translation is CASSVRDSRRNSPLHF.

The chain carries TRBV5-4 and TRBJ2-2, with TRBD2 identical over 7 bases. The V gene end was trimmed by 1 base and the J gene end by 1 base; junction bases not matched to a gene: 7. Germline values: CDR1 SGHNT, CDR2 YYREEE (reference sequence). The CDR3 extends over 17 amino acids. CDR3 residues: CASSLTPKRGNTGELFF. The CDR3 coding sequence is TGTGCCAGCAGCTTGACCCCCAAGCGGGGGAACACCGGGGAGCTGTTTTTT.

The rearrangement joins TRBV6-2 or TRBV6-3 to TRBJ2-2; D gene ambiguous. The germline gives CDR1 MNHEY, CDR2 SVGEGT. Trimming pared 2 bases from V and 8 bases from J, leaving 6 bases between. The CDR3 covers 12 residues. The CDR3 DNA follows: TGTGCCAGCAGTTACCTCGTTGGGGAGCTGTTTTTT. This translates into CASSYLVGELFF.

The rearrangement uses TRBV19 and TRBJ1-1, with D hard to call. CDR3 length equals 15 residues. CDR1 is LNHDA, CDR2 SQIVND, per germline (reference sequence). Trimming took off 1 base at V and 11 bases at J, with 20 bases between the two ends. The CDR3 sequence is CASSIGPELVAGAFF. In nucleotides, the CDR3 is TGTGCCAGTAGTATAGGGCCAGAATTGGTGGCGGGGGCTTTCTTT.

V usage is TRBV20-1 and J usage is TRBJ2-7; D is perhaps TRBD1 or TRBD2 (6 bases each). Germline lookup yields CDR1 DFQATT and CDR2 SNEGSKA (reference sequence). V shed 5 bases and J shed 3 bases, with 20 bases lying between them. The CDR3 runs 15 residues. The DNA for the CDR3 is TGCAGTGCTCTATCCGGGGGCCCCACCGGCTACGAGCAGTACTTC. Translating gives CSALSGGPTGYEQYF.

The gene calls are TRBV28 and TRBJ1-1; TRBD1 is a possible D gene (5 bases). In germline, CDR1 is MDHEN, CDR2 SYDVKM. V shed 4 bases and J shed 4 bases, with 10 bases lying between them. The CDR3 contains 13 residues. CDR3 sequence: CASSSRGTTEAFF. The CDR3 DNA follows: TGTGCCAGCAGTTCCCGAGGGACCACTGAAGCTTTCTTT.

This clonotype was counted a single time. The junction and the germline gene differ at one end; a read error may be behind it. The genes are TRBV2 and TRBJ2-7; TRBD1 might be the D (5 bases). The germline V gene has CDR1 SNHLY and CDR2 FYNNEI. This CDR3 region has 15 residues. The CDR3 DNA reads TGTGCCAGCAGCGATACAGGTACAAACGCCTACGAGCAGTGCTTC. This codes for CASSDTGTNAYEQCF.

V usage is TRBV27 and J usage is TRBJ2-1; D may be TRBD1 or TRBD2 (5 bases each). Trimming stripped 3 bases from V and 6 bases from J, with 15 bases between. CDR3 size: 15 residues. Germline values: CDR1 MNHEY, CDR2 SMNVEV (reference sequence). For the CDR3, the DNA is TGTGCCAGCAGTTTGACGGGGCTCAATCGCAATGAGCAGTTCTTC. Residues: CASSLTGLNRNEQFF.

The sample holds one count of this clonotype. The chain has TRBV27 and TRBJ1-1; no definite D call. The germline gives CDR1 MNHEY, CDR2 SMNVEV (reference sequence). The V end was cut by 5 bases, the J end by 1 base, with 8 bases between. CDR3 length equals 13 residues. The CDR3 region is CASSLAWNTEAFF. The CDR3 bases are TGTGCCAGCAGTCTTGCTTGGAACACTGAAGCTTTCTTT.

This chain uses TRBV20-1 with TRBJ2-7; 12 nucleotides match TRBD2. Trimming at V came to 6 bases and at J to 2 bases, leaving 8 bases not matched to a gene. This CDR3 is built from 15 residues. Germline assignment: CDR1 DFQATT and CDR2 SNEGSKA (reference sequence). The CDR3, as DNA: TGCAGTGCAACACCTAGCGGGGGGGCCCCCTACGAGCAGTACTTC. This translates into CSATPSGGAPYEQYF.

The table lists this clonotype with a count of one. This chain joins TRBV19 and TRBJ1-5; D call uncertain. The V end lost 5 bases, the J end lost 1 base, and 6 bases lay between the germline ends. Germline CDR1 and CDR2: LNHDA and SQIVND (reference sequence). This CDR3 is 13 amino acids long. This CDR3 is CASSPTSNQPQHF. CDR3 DNA: TGTGCCAGTAGTCCAACAAGCAATCAGCCCCAGCATTTT.